These 20 T cell receptor beta chains share one sample of origin, sequenced in a study of low-dose radiotherapy and immunotherapy resistance in tumors. Covering alpha and beta chains, TRAV- and TRBV-specific primers were used for the first-strand cDNA. The authors ran 15 to 25 PCR cycles to amplify TCRs with a constant-region primer and V-primer adapter. Each CDR3 protein gets one entry after TCRdb re-called the reads with MiXCR. The table includes 10,000 to 15,000 distinct CDR3 sequences, around four fifths detected once. The receptor set was obtained from a human donor with advanced metastatic prostate, ovarian, gallbladder or colorectal cancer (not recorded which). This table probably holds off-target reads from a library built for another chain.

This rearrangement joins TRBV28 to TRBJ2-7, with 7 positions matching TRBD1. The germline V gene encodes CDR1 MDHEN and CDR2 SYDVKM. The CDR3 consists of 14 residues. With 2 bases clipped from V and 2 bases from J, the junction kept 3 bases outside the gene matches. The CDR3 nucleotides read TGTGCCAGCAGTTTACCGACAGGGCCCTACGAGCAGTACTTC. This sequence encodes CASSLPTGPYEQYF.

This chain connects TRBV5-6 to TRBJ1-6; 9 nucleotides line up with TRBD1. V shed 6 bases and J 5 bases; nucleotides not matched to a gene: 9. Germline loops: CDR1 SGHDT, CDR2 YYEEEE. The CDR3 is made up of 16 amino acids. CDR3 DNA sequence: TGTGCCAGCATCCTCACCGGGACAGGGAATAATTCACCCCTCCACTTT. Protein: CASILTGTGNNSPLHF.

The CDR3: CASSFGDRDNQPQHF. CDR3 nucleotide sequence: TGTGCCAGCAGTTTCGGGGACAGGGACAATCAGCCCCAGCATTTT. The J gene is TRBJ1-5, the V gene TRBV28; the match to TRBD1 covers 9 bases. Germline assignment: CDR1 MDHEN and CDR2 SYDVKM. V shed 3 bases, J shed 3 bases, and the junction held 3 bases outside the gene matches. The CDR3 is 15 amino acids.

V is TRBV4-3 and J is TRBJ2-7; 9 bases are a match to TRBD2. Losses at the gene ends were 1 base for V and 3 bases for J; bases not matched to a gene: 7. There are 16 residues in the CDR3. Germline CDR1 LGHNA, CDR2 YSLEER. The CDR3 DNA follows: TGCGCCAGCAGCCAAGGTAGCGGGAGTTTCGGCTACGAGCAGTACTTC. Amino acids: CASSQGSGSFGYEQYF.

This rearrangement joins TRBV4-2 to TRBJ2-1; TRBD2 is a possible D gene (6 bases). V was trimmed by 0 bases and J by 5 bases, leaving 17 bases between them. Germline V lookup: CDR1 LGHNA, CDR2 YNFKEQ. The CDR3 is 17 residues long. The CDR3 coding sequence is TGTGCCAGCAGCCAAGATCTGATCGGGAGCTGGGACAATGAGCAGTTCTTC. Its translation is CASSQDLIGSWDNEQFF.

This chain connects TRBV12-3 or TRBV12-4 to TRBJ2-2; possible D gene TRBD1, 5 bases. The CDR3 consists of 14 residues. Trimming shortened V by 7 bases and J by 4 bases, and 13 bases separated the two germline ends. DNA of the CDR3: TGTGCCAGCACCCCCCAGGGTTCCACCGGGGAGCTGTTTTTT. Its protein product is CASTPQGSTGELFF.

V usage is TRBV9 and J usage is TRBJ2-1; 14 bases align to TRBD2. The germline V gene has CDR1 SGDLS and CDR2 YYNGEE. V was clipped by 8 bases and J by 6 bases; unmatched bases: 4. The CDR3 spans 14 residues. The CDR3 sequence is CARTSGGGINEQFF. The CDR3 DNA follows: TGTGCCAGGACTAGCGGGGGGGGAATCAATGAGCAGTTCTTC.

This clonotype was found a few times. The chain uses TRBV3-1 and TRBJ2-2; 8 bases agree with TRBD1. The V segment lost 9 bases and the J segment 4 bases; nucleotides outside the gene matches: 7. CDR1 and CDR2 from the germline V gene are LGHDT and YNNKEL (reference sequence). The CDR3 has 14 residues. CDR3 nucleotide sequence: TGTGCCAGTTCCGGGACAGGTAGCACCGGGGAGCTGTTTTTT. It encodes CASSGTGSTGELFF.

The genes are TRBV14 and TRBJ2-7; D ambiguous. Trimming took off 0 bases at V and 2 bases at J, with 14 bases between the two ends. Germline assignment: CDR1 SGHDN and CDR2 FVKESK. The CDR3 extends over 16 amino acids. In DNA, the CDR3 is TGTGCCAGCAGCCAAGATAGATTGAACAAAGCCTACGAGCAGTACTTC. It encodes CASSQDRLNKAYEQYF.

Here the CDR3 DNA reads TGCGCCAGCAGCCTGGACGCAGGGGTGTTGTTTTTT. Translated, it gives CASSLDAGVLFF. The chain employs TRBV5-1 and TRBJ2-2; D is perhaps TRBD1 (6 bases). This CDR3 is built from 12 residues. Trimming pared 4 bases from V and 15 bases from J, leaving 16 bases between. The germline CDR1 and CDR2 sequences are SGHRS and YFSETQ.

This sequence joins TRBV5-4 and TRBJ2-1; a weak D match, TRBD2 (6 bases). The CDR3 contains 15 residues. The germline V gene has CDR1 SGHNT and CDR2 YYREEE (reference sequence). V was cut by 3 bases and J by 5 bases, with 15 bases left in between. Here the CDR3 DNA reads TGTGCCAGCAGCTCGCCCGGGGCGGGAAACAATGAGCAGTTCTTC. Its translation: CASSSPGAGNNEQFF.

This chain connects TRBV11-2 to TRBJ1-5, with D unclear. This CDR3 contains 14 residues. Trimming stripped 5 bases from V and 4 bases from J, with 12 bases between. Germline values: CDR1 SGHAT, CDR2 FQNNGV. CDR3 protein: CASSRGRTNQPQHF. Here the CDR3 DNA reads TGTGCCAGCAGCCGCGGACGGACGAATCAGCCCCAGCATTTT.

CDR3 in amino acids: CSARATGSPEAFF. The DNA of the CDR3 is TGCAGTGCTAGAGCTACAGGGAGTCCTGAAGCTTTCTTT. J is TRBJ1-1 and V is TRBV20-1; a weak D match, TRBD1 (6 bases). The length of the CDR3 is 13 residues. The germline V gene has CDR1 DFQATT and CDR2 SNEGSKA (reference sequence). Trimming stripped 1 base from V and 6 bases from J, with 12 bases between.

This CDR3 reads CASRWDSTYEQYF. The DNA for the CDR3 is TGTGCCAGCAGGTGGGACAGTACCTACGAGCAGTACTTC. The chain links TRBV28 to TRBJ2-7; 7 bases fit TRBD1. J lost 2 bases, V lost 6 bases, and 4 bases had no gene match. Germline V gene lookup returns CDR1 MDHEN and CDR2 SYDVKM. The CDR3 totals 13 residues.

This sequence joins TRBV4-1 and TRBJ2-7; TRBD1 agrees at 8 bases. There are 15 residues in the CDR3. CDR1 is MGHRA, CDR2 YSYEKL, per germline. V gave up 2 bases and J gave up 4 bases; unmatched junction bases: 7. This chain's CDR3 is CASSQRGQALYEQYF. In DNA form, the CDR3 reads TGCGCCAGCAGCCAAAGGGGACAGGCTTTGTACGAGCAGTACTTC.

V gene TRBV5-1 combines with J gene TRBJ2-7, with D unclear. The CDR3 is 15 residues long. V lost 0 bases, J lost 2 bases, and 12 bases lay in between. In germline, CDR1 is SGHRS, CDR2 YFSETQ. CDR3 DNA sequence: TGCGCCAGCAGCTTGGCCAGCACTCATGCCTACGAGCAGTACTTC. This codes for CASSLASTHAYEQYF.

The gene calls are TRBV28 and TRBJ2-1, with TRBD2 identical over 7 bases. J lost 0 bases, V lost 4 bases, and 9 bases had no gene match. This CDR3 is 17 amino acids long. CDR1 and CDR2 from the germline V gene are MDHEN and SYDVKM. In DNA, the CDR3 is TGTGCCAGCAGTTCCGGCGGGGGAGGTCGCTCCTACAATGAGCAGTTCTTC. This gives the protein CASSSGGGGRSYNEQFF. Based on the CDR3 plus reference TRBV28 and TRBJ2-1, the full variable domain is DVKVTQSSRYLVKRTGEKVFLECVQDMDHENMFWYRQDPGLGLRLIYFSYDVKMKEKGDIPEGYSVSREKKERFSLILESASTNQTSMYLCASSSGGGGRSYNEQFFGPGTRLTVL.

The rearrangement links TRBV12-3 or TRBV12-4 to TRBJ2-1, with D maybe TRBD2 (6 bases). This CDR3 spans 15 amino acids. V was shortened by 8 bases and J by 7 bases, with 21 bases between the two germline ends. The CDR3 DNA sequence: TGTGCCAGCTCCTCCGGGACTCTCCAATCTAATGAGCAGTTCTTC. This codes for CASSSGTLQSNEQFF.

The chain recombines TRBV28 with TRBJ2-1, with D perhaps matching TRBD2 (5 bases). Trimming left V 5 bases short and J 9 bases short, with 20 bases between. The V gene's germline CDR1 is MDHEN and CDR2 SYDVKM. CDR3 length equals 15 residues. In DNA, the CDR3 is TGTGCCAGCAGTAGCCCCCCACCGGGTGGAGGTGAGCAGTTCTTC. The encoded protein is CASSSPPPGGGEQFF.

V is TRBV7-2 and J is TRBJ1-3; D uncertain. There are 13 residues in the CDR3. Trimming stripped 1 base from V and 7 bases from J, with 8 bases between. Per germline, CDR1 SGHTA and CDR2 FQGNSA. CDR3 sequence (DNA): TGTGCCAGCAGCTTAGGGGAGGTGAACACCATATATTTT. It translates to CASSLGEVNTIYF.